Below are 29 T cell receptor beta chains sequenced from a single sample in a study of blood T cell repertoires in COVID-19. The table came from immunoSEQ multiplex PCR; TCRdb's copy has only in-frame clones and leaves some out. Of roughly 120,000 clones in the sample, around 83% are singletons; the top ten hold approximately 5%. The sequenced sample consisted of peripheral blood. The receptors were sampled from a woman in her fifties or sixties with COVID-19, enrolled during active disease.

This chain connects TRBV5-4 to TRBJ2-7, with 7 nucleotides matching TRBD1. The trim removed 4 bases at V and 4 bases at J, leaving 8 bases unmatched. Germline V gives CDR1 SGHNT, CDR2 YYREEE (reference sequence). There are 14 residues in the CDR3. The CDR3 here is CASSPTGFGYEQYF. The CDR3 nucleotides are TGTGCCAGCAGCCCGACAGGGTTCGGGTACGAGCAGTACTTC.

The chain is built from TRBV2 and TRBJ1-5; 9 nucleotides agree with TRBD1. This CDR3 has 14 amino acids. Looked up from germline, CDR1 is SNHLY and CDR2 is FYNNEI. The V and J ends lost 6 bases and 1 base, in that order; junction bases with no gene match: 1. DNA of the CDR3: TGTGCCAGCAGCGGACAGGGGAGCAATCAGCCCCAGCATTTT. Translated, it gives CASSGQGSNQPQHF.

The chain couples TRBV7-2 to TRBJ1-2; D unclear. In germline, CDR1 is SGHTA, CDR2 FQGNSA. The V gene lost 1 base and the J gene lost 1 base, with 10 bases spanning the gap. The CDR3 spans 15 residues. DNA of the CDR3: TGTGCCAGCAGCTTAGAACGTGGCAATAACTATGGCTACACCTTC. It codes for CASSLERGNNYGYTF. Together with reference TRBV7-2 and TRBJ1-2, the CDR3 gives the full variable domain: GAGVSQSPSNKVTEKGKDVELRCDPISGHTALYWYRQSLGQGLEFLIYFQGNSAPDKSGLPSDRFSAERTGGSVSTLTIQRTQQEDSAVYLCASSLERGNNYGYTFGSGTRLTVV.

The V call is TRBV3-1 (or the pseudogene TRBV3-2), the J call TRBJ2-7; D is undetermined. The CDR3 loop spans 12 amino acids. CDR1 is LGHDT, CDR2 YNNKEL, per germline (reference sequence). The V end lost 4 bases, the J end lost 7 bases, and 11 bases lay between the germline ends. Here the CDR3 reads CASSLHPREQYF. Written as DNA, the CDR3 is TGTGCCAGCAGCCTCCACCCCCGGGAGCAGTACTTC.

The genes are TRBV30 and TRBJ2-2; D is uncertain. V lost 2 bases and J lost 7, with 8 bases in between. This CDR3 spans 12 amino acids. Germline values: CDR1 GTSNPN, CDR2 SVGIG (reference sequence). The CDR3: CAWSHIHGELFF. The CDR3 DNA reads as TGTGCCTGGAGTCATATACACGGGGAGCTGTTTTTT.

CDR3 coding DNA: TGTGCCAGCAGTGAACTAGCAGTTGTCGCAACTAATGAAAAACTGTTTTTT. Translating it yields CASSELAVVATNEKLFF. The chain links TRBV2 to TRBJ1-4, with unresolved D. V lost 2 bases to trimming and J lost 0 bases, with 13 bases between them. The germline gives CDR1 SNHLY, CDR2 FYNNEI. This CDR3 comprises 17 residues.

CDR3 sequence reads: CASSYPGTGGHEQFF. CDR3 bases: TGTGCCAGCTCATATCCCGGGACAGGGGGACATGAGCAGTTCTTC. The chain recombines TRBV18 with TRBJ2-1, with TRBD1 matching 11 bases. Trimming cost V 5 bases and J 8 bases; bases outside gene matches: 8. The CDR3 runs 15 residues. The germline gives CDR1 KGHSH, CDR2 LQKENI.

The gene calls are TRBV5-1 and TRBJ2-6, with a possible D match to TRBD1 (6 bases). The CDR3 runs 16 residues. Germline V lookup: CDR1 SGHRS, CDR2 YFSETQ. V was clipped by 2 bases and J by 4 bases, with 13 bases between them. CDR3 amino acids: CASSFYRDTGANVLTF. CDR3 sequence (DNA): TGCGCCAGCAGCTTTTACAGGGATACCGGGGCCAACGTCCTGACTTTC.

Comments on this clone: Germline is not matched at one junction end, which may reflect a read error. The chain has TRBV5-1 and TRBJ2-2, with D possibly being TRBD1 (5 bases). This CDR3 has 15 residues. Germline V CDR1 and CDR2: SGHRS, YFSETQ. CDR3 loop: CASNLRTGATGELFF. CDR3 sequence (DNA): TGCGCCAGCAACTTGCGAACAGGTGCAACCGGGGAGCTGTTTTTT.

The chain recombines TRBV5-1 with TRBJ2-7; 10 bases are shared with TRBD2. The CDR3 consists of 16 residues. The V and J ends lost 1 base and 1 base, in that order; junction bases with no gene match: 5. Per the germline V gene, CDR1 is SGHRS and CDR2 is YFSETQ. The CDR3 loop is CASSLTGSGGSYEQYF. CDR3 DNA: TGCGCCAGCAGCTTGACTGGTAGCGGGGGGTCCTACGAGCAGTACTTC.

This clone was counted once. The CDR3 nucleotides are TGTGCCAGCAGCTTAGTGCAGGCCAACTGGGATGAGCAGTTCTTC. Translating gives CASSLVQANWDEQFF. The V and J genes are TRBV7-3 and TRBJ2-1; no reliable D call. With 2 bases removed from V and 8 bases from J, the gap between germline ends came to 16 bases. The CDR3 runs 15 residues. In germline, CDR1 is SGHTA, CDR2 FQGTGA.

V and J are TRBV2 and TRBJ2-3; no firm D call. CDR1 and CDR2 (germline): SNHLY, FYNNEI. V was shortened by 6 bases and J by 0 bases, with 7 bases between the two germline ends. CDR3 length equals 13 residues. Here the CDR3 reads CASSLTSTDTQYF. As DNA, the CDR3 is TGTGCCAGCAGCTTGACAAGCACAGATACGCAGTATTTT.

The genes are TRBV6-5 and TRBJ2-3, with 10 positions matching TRBD2. This CDR3 is built from 13 residues. The V segment lost 7 bases and the J segment 7 bases; nucleotides outside the gene matches: 5. The germline V gene has CDR1 MNHEY and CDR2 SVGAGI. CDR3 amino acids: CASKRGGPYTQYF. CDR3 DNA: TGTGCCAGCAAGCGGGGGGGGCCCTATACGCAGTATTTT.

The chain uses TRBV5-5 and TRBJ1-6, with a tentative D call TRBD1 (6 bases). Trimming took 0 bases from V and 10 from J, leaving 11 bases between them. CDR1 and CDR2 (germline): SGHKS, YYEKEE (reference sequence). The CDR3 runs 14 residues. The DNA for the CDR3 is TGTGCCAGCAGCTTGGGTGCAGGGGTATCACCCCTCCACTTT. The encoded protein is CASSLGAGVSPLHF. The variable domain in full, completed from reference TRBV5-5 and TRBJ1-6, reads DAGVTQSPTHLIKTRGQQVTLRCSPISGHKSVSWYQQVLGQGPQFIFQYYEKEERGRGNFPDRFSARQFPNYSSELNVNALLLGDSALYLCASSLGAGVSPLHFGNGTRLTVT.

The chain employs TRBV3-1 (or the pseudogene TRBV3-2) and TRBJ2-2, with TRBD2 identical over 9 bases. Germline CDR1 LGHDT, CDR2 YNNKEL (reference sequence). V shed 8 bases and J 1 base; nucleotides not matched to a gene: 2. The CDR3 loop spans 14 amino acids. CDR3 bases: TGTGCCAGCCGGACTAGCGAGAACACCGGGGAGCTGTTTTTT. Encoded protein: CASRTSENTGELFF.

Only a few counts were recorded for this clone. The V call is TRBV3-1 (or the pseudogene TRBV3-2), the J call TRBJ1-2; TRBD1 might be the D (6 bases). Trimming removed 0 bases at V and 3 bases at J, with 8 bases between. The CDR3 covers 14 residues. Germline CDR1 reads LGHDT; CDR2 reads YNNKEL (reference sequence). DNA for the CDR3: TGTGCCAGCAGCCAAGAAGCAGGGGACTATGGCTACACCTTC. Protein sequence: CASSQEAGDYGYTF.

The chain recombines TRBV19 with TRBJ2-5; D might be TRBD2 (5 bases). V was trimmed by 7 bases and J by 5 bases, leaving 14 bases between them. CDR1 and CDR2 from the germline V gene are LNHDA and SQIVND (reference sequence). The CDR3 consists of 13 residues. The DNA for the CDR3 is TGTGCCAGTACCCCTCCCACGGGGGAGACCCAGTACTTC. Its translation is CASTPPTGETQYF.

The V call is TRBV19, the J call TRBJ1-1; 7 nucleotides align to TRBD1. This CDR3 is built from 13 residues. V lost 7 bases and J lost 0; bases outside the gene matches: 2. CDR1 LNHDA and CDR2 SQIVND come from the germline V gene (reference sequence). The CDR3 DNA reads as TGTGCCAGTAATACAGGGGTGAACACTGAAGCTTTCTTT. Translating it yields CASNTGVNTEAFF. Looking up the rest from reference TRBV19 and TRBJ1-1 gives the full variable domain: DGGITQSPKYLFRKEGQNVTLSCEQNLNHDAMYWYRQDPGQGLRLIYYSQIVNDFQKGDIAEGYSVSREKKESFPLTVTSAQKNPTAFYLCASNTGVNTEAFFGQGTRLTVV.

The rearrangement joins TRBV21-1 to TRBJ1-1; no DNA check was done on the table's D call, TRBD1. TRBV21-1 is designated a pseudogene. The CDR3 is made up of 14 amino acids. The CDR3 region has the DNA TGTGCCGGACTGAGTGTAAAGGGGGACACTGAAGCTTTCTTT. It codes for CAGLSVKGDTEAFF.

The gene calls are TRBV19 and TRBJ2-7, with D uncertain. Germline CDR1 is LNHDA and CDR2 is SQIVND (reference sequence). V lost 8 bases to trimming and J lost 1 base, with 9 bases between them. The CDR3 is made up of 12 amino acids. CDR3 DNA sequence: TGTGCCAGTCTAGGAACATCCTACGAGCAGTACTTC. As protein: CASLGTSYEQYF.

The J gene is TRBJ1-2, the V gene TRBV13; D possibly corresponds to TRBD1 (6 bases). Germline lookup yields CDR1 PRHDT and CDR2 FYEKMQ (reference sequence). V lost 7 bases and J 5 bases, leaving 29 bases between the germline ends. This CDR3 comprises 18 residues. Written as DNA, the CDR3 is TGTGCCAGCACCTTCACTGTGGACAGCCTCAGGGCGTCTTATGGCTACACCTTC. Residues: CASTFTVDSLRASYGYTF.

The chain recombines TRBV6-1 with TRBJ1-5; 9 bases are shared with TRBD1. The CDR3 length is 15 residues. J lost 6 bases, V lost 2 bases, and 5 bases had no gene match. Germline CDR1 is MNHNS and CDR2 is SASEGT. CDR3 protein: CASSERGQGGQPQHF. The CDR3, as DNA: TGTGCCAGCAGTGAAAGGGGACAGGGCGGTCAGCCCCAGCATTTT.

The V gene is TRBV5-5, the J gene TRBJ1-1; TRBD1 agrees at 7 bases. Germline values: CDR1 SGHKS, CDR2 YYEKEE (reference sequence). J was trimmed by 1 base and V by 0 bases; bases with no gene match: 3. The CDR3 contains 15 residues. The CDR3 reads CASSLDPGGNTEAFF. CDR3 DNA sequence: TGTGCCAGCAGCTTGGACCCAGGGGGGAACACTGAAGCTTTCTTT.

This CDR3 reads CASSQDIREGSEKLFF. In DNA, the CDR3 is TGTGCCAGCAGCCAAGATATAAGGGAGGGGAGTGAAAAACTGTTTTTT. This chain connects TRBV3-1 (or the pseudogene TRBV3-2) to TRBJ1-4; a weak D match, TRBD1 (5 bases). V lost 0 bases, J lost 7 bases, and 15 bases lay in between. The CDR3 has 16 residues. Germline CDR1 and CDR2: LGHDT and YNNKEL (reference sequence).

This chain connects TRBV25-1 to TRBJ2-1, with a possible D match to TRBD1 (5 bases). V lost 6 bases to trimming and J lost 0 bases, with 15 bases between them. The CDR3 covers 16 residues. CDR1 and CDR2 from the germline V gene are MGHDK and SYGVNS. The CDR3 DNA reads as TGTGCCAGCAGCCCCGTGCAGGGAAGCTCCTACAATGAGCAGTTCTTC. Translating it yields CASSPVQGSSYNEQFF.

The V and J genes are TRBV7-9 and TRBJ1-5; D gene unclear. The CDR3 is 17 residues long. In germline, CDR1 is SEHNR, CDR2 FQNEAQ (reference sequence). V lost 3 bases and J 2 bases, leaving 17 bases between the germline ends. The CDR3 bases are TGTGCCAGCAGCTTGGGATCAGACACGGAGGGCAATCAGCCCCAGCATTTT. Translating gives CASSLGSDTEGNQPQHF.

The genes are TRBV5-1 and TRBJ1-5, with 9 bases lining up with TRBD1. Per germline, CDR1 SGHRS and CDR2 YFSETQ. V dropped 4 bases and J dropped 3; count of bases not matched to a gene: 5. This CDR3 is built from 15 residues. CDR3 in amino acids: CASSKGQGPNQPQHF. CDR3 coding DNA: TGCGCCAGCAGCAAGGGACAGGGACCCAATCAGCCCCAGCATTTT.

The V call is TRBV9, the J call TRBJ1-6; tentatively, D is TRBD1 (5 bases). CDR3 length equals 14 residues. V lost 6 bases and J lost 6, with 13 bases in between. Germline CDR1 SGDLS, CDR2 YYNGEE. In DNA form, the CDR3 reads TGTGCCAGCAATTTTCAGGGAGGTAATTCACCCCTCCACTTT. Translation: CASNFQGGNSPLHF.

Here the CDR3 reads CASSLGATGIYNEQFF. The CDR3 DNA reads TGTGCCAGCAGCTTAGGGGCCACAGGAATCTACAATGAGCAGTTCTTC. The J gene is TRBJ2-1, the V gene TRBV11-2; weak D call: TRBD1 (5 bases). V lost 1 base, J lost 3 bases, and 13 bases lay in between. Germline V gene data show CDR1 as SGHAT and CDR2 as FQNNGV. The CDR3 totals 16 residues. Full variable domain (outside the CDR3, taken from reference TRBV11-2 and TRBJ2-1): EAGVAQSPRYKIIEKRQSVAFWCNPISGHATLYWYQQILGQGPKLLIQFQNNGVVDDSQLPKDRFSAERLKGVDSTLKIQPAKLEDSAVYLCASSLGATGIYNEQFFGPGTRLTVL.